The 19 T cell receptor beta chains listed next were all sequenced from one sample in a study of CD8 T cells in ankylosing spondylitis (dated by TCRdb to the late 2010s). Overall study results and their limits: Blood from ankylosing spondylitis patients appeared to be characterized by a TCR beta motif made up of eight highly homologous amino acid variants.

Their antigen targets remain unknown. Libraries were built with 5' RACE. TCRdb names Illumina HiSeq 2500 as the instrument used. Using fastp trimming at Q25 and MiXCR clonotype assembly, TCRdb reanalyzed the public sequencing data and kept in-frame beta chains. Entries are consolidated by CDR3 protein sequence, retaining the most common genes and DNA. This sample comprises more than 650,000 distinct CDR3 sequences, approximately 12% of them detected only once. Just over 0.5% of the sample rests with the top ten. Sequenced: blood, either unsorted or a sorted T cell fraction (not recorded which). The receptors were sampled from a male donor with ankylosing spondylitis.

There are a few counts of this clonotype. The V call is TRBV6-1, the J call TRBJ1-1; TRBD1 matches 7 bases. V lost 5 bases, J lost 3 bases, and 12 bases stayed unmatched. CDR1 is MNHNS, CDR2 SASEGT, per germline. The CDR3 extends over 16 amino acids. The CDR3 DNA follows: TGTGCCAGCAGTCCGATAAAGGGACAGAGAGACACTGAAGCTTTCTTT. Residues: CASSPIKGQRDTEAFF.

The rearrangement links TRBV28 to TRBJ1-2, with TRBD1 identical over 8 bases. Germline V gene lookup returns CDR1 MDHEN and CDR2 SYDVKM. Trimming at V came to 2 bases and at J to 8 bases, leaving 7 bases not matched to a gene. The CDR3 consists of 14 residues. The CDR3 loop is CASSLLGQDGGYTF. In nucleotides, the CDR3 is TGTGCCAGCAGTTTACTGGGACAGGACGGCGGCTACACCTTC.

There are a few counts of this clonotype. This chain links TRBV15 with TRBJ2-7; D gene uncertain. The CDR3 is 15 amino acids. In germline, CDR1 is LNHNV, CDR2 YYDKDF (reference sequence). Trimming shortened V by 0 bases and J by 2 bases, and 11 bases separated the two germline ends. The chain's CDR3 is CATSRDLASPYEQYF. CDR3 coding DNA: TGTGCCACCAGCAGAGATTTAGCTTCTCCCTACGAGCAGTACTTC. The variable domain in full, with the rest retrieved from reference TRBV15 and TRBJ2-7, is DAMVIQNPRYQVTQFGKPVTLSCSQTLNHNVMYWYQQKSSQAPKLLFHYYDKDFNNEADTPDNFQSRRPNTSFCFLDIRSPGLGDTAMYLCATSRDLASPYEQYFGPGTRLTVT.

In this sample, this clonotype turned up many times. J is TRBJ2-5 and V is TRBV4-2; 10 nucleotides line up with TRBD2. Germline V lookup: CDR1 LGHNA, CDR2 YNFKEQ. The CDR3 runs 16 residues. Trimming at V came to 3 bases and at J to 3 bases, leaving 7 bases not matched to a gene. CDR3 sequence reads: CASSHILAGYEETQYF. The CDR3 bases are TGTGCCAGCAGCCATATACTAGCGGGATACGAAGAGACCCAGTACTTC.

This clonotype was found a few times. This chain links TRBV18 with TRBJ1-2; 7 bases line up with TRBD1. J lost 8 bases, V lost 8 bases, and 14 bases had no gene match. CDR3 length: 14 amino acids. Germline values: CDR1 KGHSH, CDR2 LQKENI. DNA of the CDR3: TGTGCCAGCATTGAGAGAAGGGACAGCGTGGGCTACACCTTC. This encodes CASIERRDSVGYTF.

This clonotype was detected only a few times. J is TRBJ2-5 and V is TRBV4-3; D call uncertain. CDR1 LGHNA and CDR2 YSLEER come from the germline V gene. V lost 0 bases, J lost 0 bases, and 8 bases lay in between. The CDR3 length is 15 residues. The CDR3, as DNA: TGCGCCAGCAGCCAAGATCTGGGGTACCAAGAGACCCAGTACTTC. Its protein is CASSQDLGYQETQYF.

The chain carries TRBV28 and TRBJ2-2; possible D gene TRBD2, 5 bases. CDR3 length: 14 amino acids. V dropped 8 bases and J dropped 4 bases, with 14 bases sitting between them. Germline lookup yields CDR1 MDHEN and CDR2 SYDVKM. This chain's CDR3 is CASLKGAGTGELFF. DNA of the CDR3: TGTGCCAGCTTAAAGGGCGCGGGCACCGGGGAGCTGTTTTTT.

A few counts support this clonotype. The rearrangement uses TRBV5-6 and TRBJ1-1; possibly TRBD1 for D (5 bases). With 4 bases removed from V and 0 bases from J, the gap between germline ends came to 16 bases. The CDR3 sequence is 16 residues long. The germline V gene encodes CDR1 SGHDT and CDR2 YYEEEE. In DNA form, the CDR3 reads TGTGCCAGCAGCCTACGCCCGGCAGGGATGAACACTGAAGCTTTCTTT. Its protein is CASSLRPAGMNTEAFF.

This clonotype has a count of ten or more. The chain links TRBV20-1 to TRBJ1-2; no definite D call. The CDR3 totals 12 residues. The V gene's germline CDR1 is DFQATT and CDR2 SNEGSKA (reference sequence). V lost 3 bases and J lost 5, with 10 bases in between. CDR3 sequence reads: CSARRDFYGYTF. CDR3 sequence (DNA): TGCAGTGCTAGGCGGGATTTTTATGGCTACACCTTC.

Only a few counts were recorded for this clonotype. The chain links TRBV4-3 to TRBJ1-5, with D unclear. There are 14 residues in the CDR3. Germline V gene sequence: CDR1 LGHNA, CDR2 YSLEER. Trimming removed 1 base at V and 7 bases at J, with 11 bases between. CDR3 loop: CASSQGEGGQPQHF. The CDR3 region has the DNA TGCGCCAGCAGCCAAGGAGAGGGAGGGCAGCCCCAGCATTTT.

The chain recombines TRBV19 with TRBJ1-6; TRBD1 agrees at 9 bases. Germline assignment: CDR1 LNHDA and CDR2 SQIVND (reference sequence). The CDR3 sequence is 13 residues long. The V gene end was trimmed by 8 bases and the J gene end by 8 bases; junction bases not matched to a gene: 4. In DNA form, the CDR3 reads TGTGCCAGTGCCCGGGACAGGGATTCACCCCTCCACTTT. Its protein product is CASARDRDSPLHF.

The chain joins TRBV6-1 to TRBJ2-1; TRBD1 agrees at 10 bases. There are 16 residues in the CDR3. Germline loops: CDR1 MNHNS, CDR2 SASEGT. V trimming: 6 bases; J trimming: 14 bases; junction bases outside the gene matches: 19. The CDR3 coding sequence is TGTGCCAGCAGGGATCTTGGGGGGACAGGGGTATACCGGGAGTTCTTC. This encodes CASRDLGGTGVYREFF.

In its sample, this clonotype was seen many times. The CDR3 bases are TGTGCCAGCAGCTTAGGGCGATCCTACGAGCAGTACTTC. Its translation: CASSLGRSYEQYF. The chain employs TRBV7-2 and TRBJ2-7; D not resolved. This CDR3 is 13 amino acids long. V dropped 1 base and J dropped 1 base, with 5 bases sitting between them. CDR1 is SGHTA, CDR2 FQGNSA, per germline.

The CDR3 is CASGWDAGATDTQYF. In DNA, the CDR3 is TGTGCCAGCGGATGGGACGCCGGGGCCACAGATACGCAGTATTTT. The chain joins TRBV2 to TRBJ2-3, with D perhaps matching TRBD1 or TRBD2 (5 bases each). This CDR3 spans 15 amino acids. Germline V gene data show CDR1 as SNHLY and CDR2 as FYNNEI. V shed 8 bases and J shed 2 bases, with 17 bases lying between them.

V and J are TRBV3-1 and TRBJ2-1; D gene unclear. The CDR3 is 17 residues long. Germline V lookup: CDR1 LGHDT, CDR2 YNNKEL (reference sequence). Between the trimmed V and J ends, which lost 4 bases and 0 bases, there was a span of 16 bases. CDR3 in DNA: TGTGCCAGCAGCCCCGTCCTCGACCTGACCTCCTACAATGAGCAGTTCTTC. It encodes CASSPVLDLTSYNEQFF.

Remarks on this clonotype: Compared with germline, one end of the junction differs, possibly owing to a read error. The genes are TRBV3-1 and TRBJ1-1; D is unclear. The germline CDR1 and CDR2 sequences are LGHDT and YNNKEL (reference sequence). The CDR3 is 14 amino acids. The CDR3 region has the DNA TGTGCCAGCAGCCAGTATGGCGGGGTGGCTGAAGCTTCCTTT. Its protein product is CASSQYGGVAEASF. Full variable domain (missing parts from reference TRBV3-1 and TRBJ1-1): DTAVSQTPKYLVTQMGNDKSIKCEQNLGHDTMYWYKQDSKKFLKIMFSYNNKELIINETVPNRFSPKSPDKAHLNLHINSLELGDSAVYFCASSQYGGVAEASFGQGTRLTVV.

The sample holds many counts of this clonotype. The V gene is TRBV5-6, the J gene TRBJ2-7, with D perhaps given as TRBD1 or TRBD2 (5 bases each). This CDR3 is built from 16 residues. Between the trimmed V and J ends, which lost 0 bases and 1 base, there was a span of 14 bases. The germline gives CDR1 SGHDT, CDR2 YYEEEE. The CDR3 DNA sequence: TGTGCCAGCAGCTTGGTACAGGCTACGGGATCCTACGAGCAGTACTTC. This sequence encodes CASSLVQATGSYEQYF.

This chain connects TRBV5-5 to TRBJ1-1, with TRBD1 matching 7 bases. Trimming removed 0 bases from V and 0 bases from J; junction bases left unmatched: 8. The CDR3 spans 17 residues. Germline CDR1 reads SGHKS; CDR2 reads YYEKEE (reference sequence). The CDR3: CASSLAAGTDMNTEAFF. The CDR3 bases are TGTGCCAGCAGCTTGGCCGCCGGGACAGATATGAACACTGAAGCTTTCTTT. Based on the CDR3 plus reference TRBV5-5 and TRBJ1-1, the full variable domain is DAGVTQSPTHLIKTRGQQVTLRCSPISGHKSVSWYQQVLGQGPQFIFQYYEKEERGRGNFPDRFSARQFPNYSSELNVNALLLGDSALYLCASSLAAGTDMNTEAFFGQGTRLTVV.

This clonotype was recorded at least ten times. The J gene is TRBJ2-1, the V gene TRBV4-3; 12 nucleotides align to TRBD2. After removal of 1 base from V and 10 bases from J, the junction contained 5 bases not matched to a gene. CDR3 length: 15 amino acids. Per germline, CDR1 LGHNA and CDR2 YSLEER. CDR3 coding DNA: TGCGCCAGCAGCCAAGGACTAGCGGGAGATGGCGAGCAGTTCTTC. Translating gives CASSQGLAGDGEQFF.